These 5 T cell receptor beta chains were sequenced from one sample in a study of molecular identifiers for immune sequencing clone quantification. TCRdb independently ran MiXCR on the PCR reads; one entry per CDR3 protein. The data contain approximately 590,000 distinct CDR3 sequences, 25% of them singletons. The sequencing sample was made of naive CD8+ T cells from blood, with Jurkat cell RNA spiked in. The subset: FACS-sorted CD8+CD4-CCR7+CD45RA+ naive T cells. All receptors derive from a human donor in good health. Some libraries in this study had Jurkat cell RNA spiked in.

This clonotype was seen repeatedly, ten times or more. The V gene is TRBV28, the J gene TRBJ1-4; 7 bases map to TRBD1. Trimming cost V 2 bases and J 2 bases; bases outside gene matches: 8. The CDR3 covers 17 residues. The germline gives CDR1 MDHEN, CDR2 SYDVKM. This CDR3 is CASSLPGDRVTNEKLFF. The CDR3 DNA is TGTGCCAGCAGTTTACCCGGCGACAGGGTCACTAATGAAAAACTGTTTTTT.

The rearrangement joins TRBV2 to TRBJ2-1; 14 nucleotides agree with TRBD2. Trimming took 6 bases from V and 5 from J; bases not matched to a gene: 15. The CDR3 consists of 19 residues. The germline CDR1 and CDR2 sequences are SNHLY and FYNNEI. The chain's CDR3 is CASSGDPGLAGDPNNEQFF. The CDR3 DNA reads TGTGCCAGCAGCGGCGACCCGGGACTAGCGGGGGATCCCAACAATGAGCAGTTCTTC.

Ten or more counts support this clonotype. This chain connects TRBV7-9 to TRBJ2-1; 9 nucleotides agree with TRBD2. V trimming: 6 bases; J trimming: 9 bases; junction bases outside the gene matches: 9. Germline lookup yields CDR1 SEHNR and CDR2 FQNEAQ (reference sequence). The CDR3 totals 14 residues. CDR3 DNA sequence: TGTGCCAGCAGGCAAGCGGGAGGTCGGAGTGAGCAGTTCTTC. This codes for CASRQAGGRSEQFF.

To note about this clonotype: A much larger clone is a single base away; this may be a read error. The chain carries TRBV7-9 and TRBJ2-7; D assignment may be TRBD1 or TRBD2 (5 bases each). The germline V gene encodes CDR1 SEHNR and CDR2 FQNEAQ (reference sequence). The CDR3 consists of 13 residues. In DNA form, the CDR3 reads TGTGCCAGCAGCTTATCTATCGGGGACGAGGAGTACTTC. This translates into CASSLSIGDEEYF.

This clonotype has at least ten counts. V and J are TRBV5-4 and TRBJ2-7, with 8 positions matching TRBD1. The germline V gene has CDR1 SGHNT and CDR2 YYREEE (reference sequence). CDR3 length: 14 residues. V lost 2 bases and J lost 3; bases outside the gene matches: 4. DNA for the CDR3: TGTGCCAGCAGCTTTGACAGGGGACACTACGAGCAGTACTTC. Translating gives CASSFDRGHYEQYF.